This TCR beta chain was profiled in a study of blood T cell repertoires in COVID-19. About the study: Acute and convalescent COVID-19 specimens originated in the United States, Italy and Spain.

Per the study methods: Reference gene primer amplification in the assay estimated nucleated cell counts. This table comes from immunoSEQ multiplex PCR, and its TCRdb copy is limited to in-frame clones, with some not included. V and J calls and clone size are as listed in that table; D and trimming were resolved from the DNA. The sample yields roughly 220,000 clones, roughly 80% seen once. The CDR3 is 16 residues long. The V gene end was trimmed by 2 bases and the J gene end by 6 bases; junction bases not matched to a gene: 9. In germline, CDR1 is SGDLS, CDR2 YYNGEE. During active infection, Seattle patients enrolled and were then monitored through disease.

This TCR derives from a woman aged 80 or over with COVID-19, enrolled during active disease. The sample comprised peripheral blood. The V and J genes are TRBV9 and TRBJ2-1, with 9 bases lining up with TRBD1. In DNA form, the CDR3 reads TGTGCCAGCAGCGTTAGGCGACAGGGGGGTGTCAATGAGCAGTTCTTC. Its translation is CASSVRRQGGVNEQFF. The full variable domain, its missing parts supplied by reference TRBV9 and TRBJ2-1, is DSGVTQTPKHLITATGQRVTLRCSPRSGDLSVYWYQQSLDQGLQFLIQYYNGEERAKGNILERFSAQQFPDLHSELNLSSLELGDSALYFCASSVRRQGGVNEQFFGPGTRLTVL.